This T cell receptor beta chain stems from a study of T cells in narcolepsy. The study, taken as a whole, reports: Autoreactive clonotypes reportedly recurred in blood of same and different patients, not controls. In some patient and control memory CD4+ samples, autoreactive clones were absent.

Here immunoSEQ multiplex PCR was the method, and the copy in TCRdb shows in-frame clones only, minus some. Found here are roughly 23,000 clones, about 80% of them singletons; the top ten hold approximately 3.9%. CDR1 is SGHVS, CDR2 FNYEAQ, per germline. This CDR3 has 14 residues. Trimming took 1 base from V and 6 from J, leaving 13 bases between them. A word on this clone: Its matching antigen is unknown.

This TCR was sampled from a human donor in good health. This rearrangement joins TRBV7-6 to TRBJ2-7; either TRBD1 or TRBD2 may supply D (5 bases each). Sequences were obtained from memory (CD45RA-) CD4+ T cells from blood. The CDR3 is CASSLGLGDGEQYF. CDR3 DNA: TGTGCCAGCAGCTTAGGTCTTGGGGACGGCGAGCAGTACTTC.